These T cell receptor beta chains were read from a single sample in a study of T-cell memory formation after mild COVID-19. TCRdb recomputed calls from the 5' RACE reads with MiXCR, one row per CDR3 protein. The table lists fewer than 700,000 distinct CDR3 sequences, roughly 22% of them singletons. What was sequenced was PBMCs or a T cell subset sorted from them (not recorded which). The receptors shown here come from an adult woman who had mild COVID-19 (a few samples of this study predate the infection). Cell type and time point are not known. CDR3s include the opening cysteine and the closing phenylalanine or tryptophan. D genes are given only for firm matches. Expanded clones get a size class; other rows say once, few or many, or leave the size out.

V gene: TRBV7-3
clone size: few
D gene: -
J gene: TRBJ1-1
CDR3 DNA: TGTGCCAGCAGCTTGCGGGACTCCACTGAAGCTTTCTTT
CDR3 protein: CASSLRDSTEAFF

V gene: TRBV6-2/TRBV6-3
clone size: once
D gene: -
J gene: TRBJ1-1
CDR3 DNA: TGTGCCAGCCGAAGAACAGGAGTCACTGAAGCTTTCTTT
CDR3 protein: CASRRTGVTEAFF

V gene: TRBV7-8
clone size: -
D gene: TRBD1
J gene: TRBJ2-3
CDR3 DNA: TGTGCCAGCAGCTTTAGGACAGGGGCCAGCACAGATACGCAGTATTTT
CDR3 protein: CASSFRTGASTDTQYF

V gene: TRBV2
clone size: few
D gene: -
J gene: TRBJ1-1
CDR3 DNA: TGTGCCAGCAGTATATCAGGGGCGGTGAACACTGAAGCTTTCTTT
CDR3 protein: CASSISGAVNTEAFF

V gene: TRBV7-2
clone size: -
D gene: -
J gene: TRBJ1-1
CDR3 DNA: TGTGCCAGCAGCCCCCGACTAGAAGCTTTCTTT
CDR3 protein: CASSPRLEAFF

V gene: TRBV6-5
clone size: -
D gene: -
J gene: TRBJ1-3
CDR3 DNA: TGTGCCAGCACCCTATCAATTCGGACTGGAAACACCATATATTTT
CDR3 protein: CASTLSIRTGNTIYF

V gene: TRBV6-5
clone size: few
D gene: -
J gene: TRBJ2-1
CDR3 DNA: TGTGCCACCGGCTTGCCGGGGGCCAATGAGCAGTTCTTC
CDR3 protein: CATGLPGANEQFF

V gene: TRBV12-3/TRBV12-4
clone size: -
D gene: -
J gene: TRBJ2-1
CDR3 DNA: TGTGCCAGCACTATCCTAGTGGGCGGACCGAGGCAGTTCTTC
CDR3 protein: CASTILVGGPRQFF

V gene: TRBV4-1
clone size: -
D gene: -
J gene: TRBJ1-1
CDR3 DNA: TGCGCCAGCAGCCAAGATAGTTGGGGGAGGGTCACTGAAGCTTTCTTT
CDR3 protein: CASSQDSWGRVTEAFF

V gene: TRBV20-1
clone size: -
D gene: TRBD1
J gene: TRBJ1-5
CDR3 DNA: TGCAGTGCTAGAGGGACAGGGAGCCCCAGGGTACCCCAGCATTTT
CDR3 protein: CSARGTGSPRVPQHF

V gene: TRBV6-2/TRBV6-3
clone size: few
D gene: TRBD2
J gene: TRBJ2-1
CDR3 DNA: TGTGCCAGCAGTTACCATGTTCCGGGACTAGCGGGAGGGAAGCTTACCGCGAATGAGCAGTTCTTC
CDR3 protein: CASSYHVPGLAGGKLTANEQFF

V gene: TRBV2
clone size: -
D gene: -
J gene: TRBJ2-1
CDR3 DNA: TGTGCCAGCAGTGTCGGGCCCGGTGCGCAGTTCTTC
CDR3 protein: CASSVGPGAQFF

V gene: TRBV6-5
clone size: -
D gene: -
J gene: TRBJ1-3
CDR3 DNA: TGTGCCAGCAGTGAACAGGGTCCCACCATCTCTGGAAACACCATATATTTT
CDR3 protein: CASSEQGPTISGNTIYF

V gene: TRBV7-2
clone size: -
D gene: TRBD2
J gene: TRBJ2-7
CDR3 DNA: TGTGCCAGCAGCTTACCCCAGTCCAGCGGGAGAACCTACGAGCAGTACTTC
CDR3 protein: CASSLPQSSGRTYEQYF

V gene: TRBV6-2/TRBV6-3
clone size: -
D gene: -
J gene: TRBJ1-5
CDR3 DNA: TGTGCCAGCAGTTCCCCGCCGCCCTTTCGGACAGCGAGCAATCAGCCCCAGCATTTT
CDR3 protein: CASSSPPPFRTASNQPQHF

V gene: TRBV5-1
clone size: few
D gene: TRBD1
J gene: TRBJ2-5
CDR3 DNA: TGCGCCAGCAGCTTGATGGGACAGGGACAAGAGACCCAGTACTTC
CDR3 protein: CASSLMGQGQETQYF

V gene: TRBV10-3
clone size: few
D gene: TRBD2
J gene: TRBJ2-1
CDR3 DNA: TGTGCCATCAGTGGGGGGGGGAGCTCCTACAATGAGCAGTTCTTC
CDR3 protein: CAISGGGSSYNEQFF

V gene: TRBV20-1
clone size: few
D gene: -
J gene: TRBJ2-5
CDR3 DNA: TGCAGTGCTAGAGATCGCTCGGGACACAGACAAGAGACCCAGTACTTC
CDR3 protein: CSARDRSGHRQETQYF

V gene: TRBV9
clone size: many
D gene: TRBD2
J gene: TRBJ2-1
CDR3 DNA: TGTGCCAGCGGGGGGGGACCTTACAATGAGCAGTTCTTC
CDR3 protein: CASGGGPYNEQFF

V gene: TRBV7-2
clone size: -
D gene: TRBD1
J gene: TRBJ2-2
CDR3 DNA: TGTGCCAGCAGCTTAGTCGGGACAGCCAACACCGGGGAGCTGTTTTTT
CDR3 protein: CASSLVGTANTGELFF

V gene: TRBV6-6
clone size: -
D gene: TRBD1
J gene: TRBJ1-3
CDR3 DNA: TGTGCCAGCAGTTTTACAGGGGGCGGTGGAAACACCATATATTTT
CDR3 protein: CASSFTGGGGNTIYF

V gene: TRBV18
clone size: few
D gene: -
J gene: TRBJ2-1
CDR3 DNA: TGTGCCAGCTCACCAAGGCAGGGAAGGGAACACGAGCAGTTCTTC
CDR3 protein: CASSPRQGREHEQFF

V gene: TRBV3-1
clone size: -
D gene: -
J gene: TRBJ1-3
CDR3 DNA: TGTGCCAGCAGCCAAGGCCTACACTCTGGAAACACCATATATTTT
CDR3 protein: CASSQGLHSGNTIYF

V gene: TRBV7-2
clone size: few
D gene: -
J gene: TRBJ2-7
CDR3 DNA: TGTGCCAGCAGCTTAGATCAGTACTACTACGAGCAGTACTTC
CDR3 protein: CASSLDQYYYEQYF

V gene: TRBV4-1
clone size: few
D gene: -
J gene: TRBJ2-1
CDR3 DNA: TGCGCCAGCAGCCGACTAGGGGGGCTGTTCTTC
CDR3 protein: CASSRLGGLFF

V gene: TRBV7-2
clone size: -
D gene: -
J gene: TRBJ2-7
CDR3 DNA: TGTGCCAGCAGCTCCTCTGACTACGAGCAGTACTTC
CDR3 protein: CASSSSDYEQYF

V gene: TRBV29-1
clone size: -
D gene: TRBD2
J gene: TRBJ2-1
CDR3 DNA: TGCAGCGTGGATGGACTAGCGGGATACAATGAGCAGTTCTTC
CDR3 protein: CSVDGLAGYNEQFF

V gene: TRBV5-6
clone size: many
D gene: -
J gene: TRBJ2-3
CDR3 DNA: TGTGCCAGCCTAATGCTTAACACAGATACGCAGTATTTT
CDR3 protein: CASLMLNTDTQYF

V gene: TRBV4-3
clone size: -
D gene: TRBD1
J gene: TRBJ2-2
CDR3 DNA: TGCGCCAGCAGCCTCTGGACAGGGTCCACCGGGGAGCTGTTTTTT
CDR3 protein: CASSLWTGSTGELFF

V gene: TRBV3-1
clone size: -
D gene: -
J gene: TRBJ2-5
CDR3 DNA: TGTGCCAGCAGCCAACTCTCCGGGACGTCGGGGGAGACCCAGTACTTC
CDR3 protein: CASSQLSGTSGETQYF

V gene: TRBV7-9
clone size: many
D gene: TRBD1
J gene: TRBJ2-7
CDR3 DNA: TGTGCCAGCAGCCCGACAGGGATCAACGAGCAGTACTTC
CDR3 protein: CASSPTGINEQYF

V gene: TRBV25-1
clone size: -
D gene: -
J gene: TRBJ2-7
CDR3 DNA: TGTGCCAGCAGTGAAAGAGGTCACTCCTACGAGCAGTACTTC
CDR3 protein: CASSERGHSYEQYF

V gene: TRBV6-2/TRBV6-3
clone size: many
D gene: -
J gene: TRBJ1-2
CDR3 DNA: TGTGCCAGCAGCCTCGGTGGTAGGCAAGCTAACTATGGCTACACCTTC
CDR3 protein: CASSLGGRQANYGYTF

V gene: TRBV3-1
clone size: -
D gene: -
J gene: TRBJ2-1
CDR3 DNA: TGTGCCAGCACCTCGGGAGTTTCCTACAATGAGCAGTTCTTC
CDR3 protein: CASTSGVSYNEQFF

V gene: TRBV10-3
clone size: few
D gene: -
J gene: TRBJ1-5
CDR3 DNA: TGTGCCATCAGTGAGTCGTCAGGGATAGGCAATCAGCCCCAGCATTTT
CDR3 protein: CAISESSGIGNQPQHF

V gene: TRBV24-1
clone size: -
D gene: -
J gene: TRBJ2-7
CDR3 DNA: TGTGCCACCAGTGACCGGTCGTCCTACGAGCAGTACTTC
CDR3 protein: CATSDRSSYEQYF

V gene: TRBV5-6
clone size: -
D gene: -
J gene: TRBJ1-1
CDR3 DNA: TGTGCCAGCAGCTTGCCCAGGCTCTCGAACACTGAAGCTTTCTTT
CDR3 protein: CASSLPRLSNTEAFF

V gene: TRBV5-1
clone size: few
D gene: -
J gene: TRBJ1-1
CDR3 DNA: TGCGCCAGCAGCCTCTACAGTGGGAACACTGAAGCTTTCTTT
CDR3 protein: CASSLYSGNTEAFF

V gene: TRBV6-5
clone size: -
D gene: -
J gene: TRBJ2-7
CDR3 DNA: TGTGCCAGCAGCCGAAGTGGGGGCGGGGGCTACGAGCAGTACTTC
CDR3 protein: CASSRSGGGGYEQYF

V gene: TRBV7-9
clone size: few
D gene: -
J gene: TRBJ2-5
CDR3 DNA: TGTGCCAGCAGCTTAGTACGGCAGGACCAAGAGACCCAGTACTTC
CDR3 protein: CASSLVRQDQETQYF

V gene: TRBV18
clone size: few
D gene: TRBD1
J gene: TRBJ1-3
CDR3 DNA: TGTGCCAGCTCACCAGCTACAGGGGCCGTCTCTGGAAACACCATATATTTT
CDR3 protein: CASSPATGAVSGNTIYF

V gene: TRBV24-1
clone size: many
D gene: -
J gene: TRBJ1-2
CDR3 DNA: TGTGCCACCAGTGAGCCGACAGGCTACTATGGCTACACCTTC
CDR3 protein: CATSEPTGYYGYTF

V gene: TRBV6-1
clone size: -
D gene: TRBD2
J gene: TRBJ2-3
CDR3 DNA: TGTGCCAGCAGTGAAGAACTAGCGGGGGGCATAAGCAAGTATTTT
CDR3 protein: CASSEELAGGISKYF

V gene: TRBV12-3/TRBV12-4
clone size: -
D gene: TRBD1
J gene: TRBJ1-5
CDR3 DNA: TGTGCCAGCAGTACCCGACAGGGGACTTTTAGCAATCAGCCCCAGCATTTT
CDR3 protein: CASSTRQGTFSNQPQHF

V gene: TRBV7-9
clone size: -
D gene: -
J gene: TRBJ2-3
CDR3 DNA: TGTGCCAGCAGTCTAGTGGCAGTCCCTAGCACAGATACGCAGTATTTT
CDR3 protein: CASSLVAVPSTDTQYF

V gene: TRBV4-1
clone size: -
D gene: -
J gene: TRBJ2-5
CDR3 DNA: TGCGCCAGCAGCCAAGAAGAGAGGGGACCTCAAGAGACCCAGTACTTC
CDR3 protein: CASSQEERGPQETQYF

V gene: TRBV5-1
clone size: few
D gene: TRBD1
J gene: TRBJ2-2
CDR3 DNA: TGCGCCAGCAAACCCGACCGGGACAGGGCCCGCGGGGAGCTGTTTTTT
CDR3 protein: CASKPDRDRARGELFF

V gene: TRBV29-1
clone size: -
D gene: TRBD1
J gene: TRBJ2-5
CDR3 DNA: TGCAGCGCAACGGTAGTTGGACAGGGTGGAGAGACCCAGTACTTC
CDR3 protein: CSATVVGQGGETQYF